This is a list of T cell receptor beta chains from one sample in a study of blood T cell repertoires in COVID-19. This table comes from immunoSEQ multiplex PCR, and its TCRdb copy is limited to in-frame clones, with some not included. The table lists 100,000 to 150,000 clones, approximately 83% of them singletons. The sequencing input was peripheral blood. All receptors come from a woman in her seventies with acute or convalescent COVID-19. CDR3s include the opening cysteine and the closing phenylalanine or tryptophan. The order of the fields is CDR3 length, V gene, clone size, D gene, J gene, CDR3 DNA, CDR3 protein. The D gene is left open where the match is weak. Not every row has a clone size; where given, it reads once, few, many or a size class.

15	TRBV5-8	-	TRBD1	TRBJ1-4	TGTGCCAGCAGCTGGGACAGATCAACTAATGAAAAACTGTTTTTT	CASSWDRSTNEKLFF
14	TRBV19	-	-	TRBJ1-2	TGTGCCAGTAGAGTGGACAGACCTAACTATGGCTACACCTTC	CASRVDRPNYGYTF
13	TRBV7-7	-	-	TRBJ2-3	TGTGCCAGCAGCCAACGAGAGGGGGTTGCGCAGTATTTT	CASSQREGVAQYF
15	TRBV18	-	TRBD1	TRBJ1-6	TGTGCCAGCTCAACACTGACAGGGTCGGGATCACCCCTCCACTTT	CASSTLTGSGSPLHF
14	TRBV7-9	-	TRBD1	TRBJ1-1	TGTGCCAGCAGCTTCGGACAGGGGGGGACTGAAGCTTTCTTT	CASSFGQGGTEAFF
15	TRBV14	-	TRBD1	TRBJ1-5	TGTGCCAGCAGTCCAGGGGGCTCGGTAGGGCAGCCCCAGCATTTT	CASSPGGSVGQPQHF
19	TRBV5-1	-	TRBD1	TRBJ1-2	TGCGCCAGCAGCTATTCATCAGTCCCGGGACAGGGGTGGGGCTATGGCTACACCTTC	CASSYSSVPGQGWGYGYTF
14	TRBV7-2	few	TRBD1	TRBJ2-3	TGTGCCAGCAGCTACGGACAGGACACAGATACGCAGTATTTT	CASSYGQDTDTQYF
15	TRBV5-1	-	TRBD1	TRBJ2-3	TGCGCCAGCAGCTCGGGGACAGGGGGCACAGATACGCAGTATTTT	CASSSGTGGTDTQYF
15	TRBV5-1	-	TRBD1	TRBJ2-2	TGCGCCAGCAGCTTGGAAACAGGGGGCACCGGGGAGCTGTTTTTT	CASSLETGGTGELFF
15	TRBV19	-	-	TRBJ1-5	TGTGCCAGTAGTATAGGGGCAGGGTTCAATCAGCCCCAGCATTTT	CASSIGAGFNQPQHF
13	TRBV27	-	-	TRBJ2-3	TGTGCCAGCAGTTTTACGGGAGCAGATACGCAGTATTTT	CASSFTGADTQYF
16	TRBV5-4	-	-	TRBJ2-6	TGTGCCAGCAGCTCGGGTTTCAGTGCTGGGGCCAACGTCCTGACTTTC	CASSSGFSAGANVLTF
13	TRBV2	-	-	TRBJ1-3	TGTGCCAGCAGCCGGGACACCGGTTCCACCATATATTTT	CASSRDTGSTIYF
15	TRBV7-7	once	-	TRBJ1-3	TGTGCCAGCAGCTTATCGGAGGGATCGGGAAACACCATATATTTT	CASSLSEGSGNTIYF
15	TRBV7-2	once	TRBD2	TRBJ2-3	TGTGCCAGCAGCCAAAGCGGGGGGGCCTTAGATACGCAGTATTTT	CASSQSGGALDTQYF
19	TRBV2	-	-	TRBJ2-3	TGTGCCAGCAGTCCGGACACCCAAAGACTAGTGAAAAGCACAGATACGCAGTATTTT	CASSPDTQRLVKSTDTQYF
13	TRBV11-2	-	-	TRBJ1-2	TGTGCCAGCAGTTCCAGGGCGAACTATGGCTACACCTTC	CASSSRANYGYTF
17	TRBV19	-	TRBD1	TRBJ1-5	TGTGCCAGTAGTACCCCCCCGGGACAGGCCAGCAATCAGCCCCAGCATTTT	CASSTPPGQASNQPQHF
15	TRBV30	-	-	TRBJ2-3	TGTGCCTGGAGTAATGGGGCACCGGGCACAGATACGCAGTATTTT	CAWSNGAPGTDTQYF
15	TRBV10-3	-	TRBD1	TRBJ1-2	TGTGCCATCAGTCGGGACAGGGGGACTAACTATGGCTACACCTTC	CAISRDRGTNYGYTF
19	TRBV10-3	-	TRBD2	TRBJ2-2	TGTGCCATCAGTGAGTCGCGGCTAGCGGGGGGTACGAACACCGGGGAGCTGTTTTTT	CAISESRLAGGTNTGELFF
16	TRBV4-3	-	TRBD2	TRBJ2-1	TGCGCCAGCAGCCGGATGCCTAGCGGCCTCTACAATGAGCAGTTCTTC	CASSRMPSGLYNEQFF
14	TRBV5-1	-	-	TRBJ1-1	TGCGCCAGCAGCTTGTCGGGGTTTGCCACTGAAGCTTTCTTT	CASSLSGFATEAFF
17	TRBV11-2	-	TRBD2	TRBJ2-5	TGTGCCAGCAGCCCTAATTGGGCTAGCGGGCCTGGGGAGACCCAGTACTTC	CASSPNWASGPGETQYF
15	TRBV30	-	TRBD2	TRBJ2-5	TGTGCCTGGAGTGGAAAGGCTAGCGGGGAAGAGACCCAGTACTTC	CAWSGKASGEETQYF